The sequence of this T cell receptor (beta chain) was determined in a study of T-cell memory formation after mild COVID-19. One entry per CDR3 protein results from TCRdb running MiXCR on the 5' RACE reads. There are under 600,000 distinct CDR3 sequences in the sample; approximately 21% occur only once, and around 7.7% lies in the top ten. There are a few counts of this clonotype. Germline CDR1 reads MNHNY; CDR2 reads SVGAGI (reference sequence). The CDR3 covers 11 residues. The sequenced sample consisted of PBMCs or a T cell subset sorted from them (not recorded which). The J gene is TRBJ2-5, the V gene TRBV6-6, with D perhaps assigned TRBD1 or TRBD2 (6 bases each). This receptor was identified in an adult woman who had mild COVID-19 (a few samples of this study predate the infection). Cell type and time point are not known. The CDR3 region has the DNA TGTGCTGCCGGAGGGGGAGAGACCCAGTACTTC. Protein product: CAAGGGETQYF.